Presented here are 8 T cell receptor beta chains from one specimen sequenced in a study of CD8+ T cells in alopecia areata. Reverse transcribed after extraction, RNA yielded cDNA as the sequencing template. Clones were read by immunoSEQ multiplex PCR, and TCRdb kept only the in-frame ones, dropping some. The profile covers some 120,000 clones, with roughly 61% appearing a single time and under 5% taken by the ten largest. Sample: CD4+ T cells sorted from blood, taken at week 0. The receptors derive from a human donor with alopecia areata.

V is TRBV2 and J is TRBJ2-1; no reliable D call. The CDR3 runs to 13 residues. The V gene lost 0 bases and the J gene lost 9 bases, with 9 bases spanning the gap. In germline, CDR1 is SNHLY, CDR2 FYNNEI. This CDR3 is CASSEAPSGEQFF. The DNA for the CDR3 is TGTGCCAGCAGTGAAGCCCCCTCCGGTGAGCAGTTCTTC.

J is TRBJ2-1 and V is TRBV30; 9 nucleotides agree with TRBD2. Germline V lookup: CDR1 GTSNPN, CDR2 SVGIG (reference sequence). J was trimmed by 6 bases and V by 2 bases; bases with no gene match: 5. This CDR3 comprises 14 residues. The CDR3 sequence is CAWSKLAGTNEQFF. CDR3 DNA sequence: TGTGCCTGGAGTAAGCTAGCGGGAACCAATGAGCAGTTCTTC.

CDR3 in amino acids: CASSVLTGGSPLHF. The CDR3 DNA follows: TGTGCCAGCAGCGTTCTTACTGGCGGGTCACCCCTCCACTTT. The chain carries TRBV9 and TRBJ1-6; unclear D gene. Between the trimmed V and J ends, which lost 2 bases and 10 bases, there was a span of 13 bases. Germline CDR1 is SGDLS and CDR2 is YYNGEE. The CDR3 covers 14 residues.

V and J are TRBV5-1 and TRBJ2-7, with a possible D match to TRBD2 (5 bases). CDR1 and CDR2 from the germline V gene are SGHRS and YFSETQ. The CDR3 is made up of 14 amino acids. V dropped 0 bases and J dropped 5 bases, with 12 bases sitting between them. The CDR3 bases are TGCGCCAGCAGCTTGGGGGCAGGAGGTCACGAGCAGTACTTC. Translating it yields CASSLGAGGHEQYF. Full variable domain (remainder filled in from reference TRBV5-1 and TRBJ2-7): KAGVTQTPRYLIKTRGQQVTLSCSPISGHRSVSWYQQTPGQGLQFLFEYFSETQRNKGNFPGRFSGRQFSNSRSEMNVSTLELGDSALYLCASSLGAGGHEQYFGPGTRLTVT.

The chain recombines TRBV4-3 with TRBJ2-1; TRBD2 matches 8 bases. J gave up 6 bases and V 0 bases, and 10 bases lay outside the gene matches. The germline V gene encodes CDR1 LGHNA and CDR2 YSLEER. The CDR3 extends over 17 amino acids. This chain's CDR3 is CASSQDSIGGAINEQFF. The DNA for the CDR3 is TGCGCCAGCAGCCAAGATTCGATCGGGGGGGCCATCAATGAGCAGTTCTTC.

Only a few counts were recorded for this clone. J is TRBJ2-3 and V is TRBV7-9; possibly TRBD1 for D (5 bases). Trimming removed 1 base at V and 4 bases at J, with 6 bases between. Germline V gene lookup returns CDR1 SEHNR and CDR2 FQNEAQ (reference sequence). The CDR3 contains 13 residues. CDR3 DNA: TGTGCCAGCAGCTTAGGGGGCGCAGATACGCAGTATTTT. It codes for CASSLGGADTQYF.

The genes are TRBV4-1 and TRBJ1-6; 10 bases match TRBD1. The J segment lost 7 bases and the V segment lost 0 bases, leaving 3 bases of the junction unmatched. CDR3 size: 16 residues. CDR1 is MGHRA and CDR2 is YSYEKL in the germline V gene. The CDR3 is CASSQELGQGNSPLHF. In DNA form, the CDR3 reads TGCGCCAGCAGCCAAGAGTTGGGACAGGGGAATTCACCCCTCCACTTT.

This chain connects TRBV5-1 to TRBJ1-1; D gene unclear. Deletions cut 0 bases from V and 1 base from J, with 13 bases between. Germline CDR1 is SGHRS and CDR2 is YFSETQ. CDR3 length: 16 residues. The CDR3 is CASSLGTTGGNTEAFF. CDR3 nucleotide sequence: TGCGCCAGCAGCTTGGGGACCACGGGAGGGAACACTGAAGCTTTCTTT.